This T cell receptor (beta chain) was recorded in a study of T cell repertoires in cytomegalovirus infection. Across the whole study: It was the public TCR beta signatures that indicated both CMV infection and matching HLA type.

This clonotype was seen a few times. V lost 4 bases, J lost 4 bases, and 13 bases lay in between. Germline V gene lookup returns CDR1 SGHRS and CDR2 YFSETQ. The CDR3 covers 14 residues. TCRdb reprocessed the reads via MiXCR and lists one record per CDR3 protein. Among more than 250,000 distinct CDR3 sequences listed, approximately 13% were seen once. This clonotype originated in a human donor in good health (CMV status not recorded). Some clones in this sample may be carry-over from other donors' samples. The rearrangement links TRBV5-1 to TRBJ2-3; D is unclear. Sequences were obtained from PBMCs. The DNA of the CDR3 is TGCGCCAGCAGCCCCCGCCGAAATCCAGATACGCAGTATTTT. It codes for CASSPRRNPDTQYF.